The rows below give T cell receptor beta chains drawn from one sample of a study of shared clonotypes between healthy human individuals. TCRdb's copy holds only in-frame clones and misses some; the assay was immunoSEQ multiplex PCR. The top ten hold less than 0.15% of the sample, which has 2 million to 2.5 million clones, 95% seen once. Input material: naive CD4+ T cells sorted from blood. The receptors stem from a man aged 18 to 29 in good health. The conserved cysteine and the conserved F or W are not part of the CDR3 here.

cdr3_length j_call v_call cdr3_aa
14 TRBJ1-1 TRBV12-5 ASEPTRGTGNTEAF
11 TRBJ2-5 TRBV18 ATANGLTETQY
15 TRBJ2-6 TRBV2 ASTQRVGDSGANVLT
9 TRBJ1-2 TRBV28 ASSPDYGYT
12 TRBJ1-1 TRBV30 AWNLGQENTEAF
18 TRBJ1-3 TRBV28 ASSFGLRLRTGHLGDTIY
11 TRBJ2-4 TRBV5-5 ASSQGEGYIQY
12 TRBJ2-2 TRBV27 ASSLLRGSGELF
15 TRBJ2-3 TRBV6-1 ASSERTSGGAIDTQY
15 TRBJ2-7 TRBV9 ASSVSGGNALSSEQY
11 TRBJ1-1 TRBV6-1 ASSPGLNTEAF
11 TRBJ2-7 TRBV11-2 ASSLDRLSEQY
9 TRBJ1-1 TRBV19 ASTRGLAAF
11 TRBJ1-2 TRBV7-2 ASSPSRTSGYT
13 TRBJ2-7 TRBV13 ASSRWTASSYEQY
9 TRBJ2-7 TRBV20-1 SALKGGEQY
14 TRBJ2-5 TRBV11-2 ASSFLRLAGKETQY
14 TRBJ2-5 TRBV7-8 ASSLGLTETKETQY
10 TRBJ1-1 TRBV7-8 ASSLVKAHAF
14 TRBJ2-5 TRBV5-1 ASTADPGSLGGTQY
13 TRBJ2-7 TRBV19 ASSSAGTASYEQY
13 TRBJ2-7 TRBV11-2 ASSLAGTGIYEQY
13 TRBJ2-3 TRBV5-6 ASKAGLALGDTQY
11 TRBJ1-1 TRBV2 ASRGQENTEAF
14 TRBJ1-6 TRBV5-1 ASSSQIFGKSSPLH
13 TRBJ1-5 TRBV4-2 ASSREWGQNQPQH
13 TRBJ1-3 TRBV5-1 ASSLEVGVGNTIY